These T cell receptor beta chains were read from a single sample in a study of siplizumab effects on memory and regulatory T cells. Sequencing was performed with immunoSEQ multiplex PCR; in TCRdb, only in-frame clones are kept and a portion is missing. The data show tens of thousands of clones, roughly 93% seen once. Input material: CD8+ T cells sorted from blood. These receptors all stem from a human donor in good health. Both conserved end residues are part of each CDR3. The D gene is left open where the match is weak. Rows may omit the clone size; those that give it use once, few, many or a size class.

TGTGCCAGCAGCTTGGGCCCGGGGACGGATGGCTACACCTTC	CASSLGPGTDGYTF	.	TRBV5-6	TRBJ1-2	.
TGTGCCACCAGCGTGACGGGGGGATCCACCGGGGAGCTGTTTTTT	CATSVTGGSTGELFF	.	TRBV15	TRBJ2-2	TRBD2
TGTGCCAGCAGTCTCGGACAGGGCGGTGACACTGAAGCTTTCTTT	CASSLGQGGDTEAFF	.	TRBV6-5	TRBJ1-1	TRBD1
TGTGCCAGCAGTGAGGTCTTGGGGTCAGATACGCAGTATTTT	CASSEVLGSDTQYF	.	TRBV6-1	TRBJ2-3	.
TGTGCCAGCAGCTTGGAGACGACAGGTCCTAATGAAAAACTGTTTTTT	CASSLETTGPNEKLFF	.	TRBV5-6	TRBJ1-4	.
TGTGCCAGCAGACGCCAGGGGCTCACGAACACCGGGGAGCTGTTTTTT	CASRRQGLTNTGELFF	.	TRBV25-1	TRBJ2-2	.
TGTGCTAGTGGTCCCGCAGGTAGGACAGGGACTCAAAGAACTGAAGCTTTCTTT	CASGPAGRTGTQRTEAFF	.	TRBV12-5	TRBJ1-1	TRBD1
TGTGCTAGCAGCTTAAGTTCCGAGGAGGAAAAACTGTTTTTT	CASSLSSEEEKLFF	.	TRBV7-7	TRBJ1-4	.
TGTGCCAGCAGCCAAAACAGGGGCGCGGGGACCTACGAGCAGTACTTC	CASSQNRGAGTYEQYF	.	TRBV14	TRBJ2-7	.
TGTGCCAGCAGCTCCGGGCCGTCAGATCCCTATGGCTACACCTTC	CASSSGPSDPYGYTF	.	TRBV13	TRBJ1-2	.
TGCAGCGTTGACCCCCGACCGAGCCCAAGGCTAGCGGAGATCTCCTACAATGAGCAGTTCTTC	CSVDPRPSPRLAEISYNEQFF	.	TRBV29-1	TRBJ2-1	TRBD2
TGTGCCAGCACTTTGGACGGAGCTAACTATGGCTACACCTTC	CASTLDGANYGYTF	once	TRBV5-8	TRBJ1-2	.
TGTGCCAGTAGTATAGTAGTCGGGGAAGAGACCCAGTACTTC	CASSIVVGEETQYF	.	TRBV19	TRBJ2-5	.
TGTGCCAGCAGTTCGTCGGGGACATTCTATGGCTACACCTTC	CASSSSGTFYGYTF	.	TRBV27	TRBJ1-2	.
TGCGCCAGCAGCTTAGGAACAACAACTAATGAAAAACTGTTTTTT	CASSLGTTTNEKLFF	.	TRBV5-1	TRBJ1-4	.
TGCAGCGTTCGGGACGGGAGAAGCTATGGCTACACCTTC	CSVRDGRSYGYTF	.	TRBV29-1	TRBJ1-2	.
TGTGCCAGCAGTTCCCAGGATTCCACAGATACGCAGTATTTT	CASSSQDSTDTQYF	.	TRBV28	TRBJ2-3	.
TGTGCCAGCAGCTTAGGGGTAATGGGGAAGGCTTCACCCCTCCACTTT	CASSLGVMGKASPLHF	.	TRBV7-6	TRBJ1-6	.
TGTGCCAGCAGCCGGACAGGGGGATATCAGCCCCAGCATTTT	CASSRTGGYQPQHF	.	TRBV6-1	TRBJ1-5	TRBD1
TGTGCCAGCAGTGAGGCAGGGGGCGAGCAGTACTTC	CASSEAGGEQYF	.	TRBV25-1	TRBJ2-7	TRBD1
TGCGCCAGCAGCCAGTCTGGGGGCTCCTACAATGAGCAGTTCTTC	CASSQSGGSYNEQFF	.	TRBV4-1	TRBJ2-1	.
TGTGCCAGCAGCGTAGAGGACAGGGGGCCGCCGAGGGGCTACACCTTC	CASSVEDRGPPRGYTF	.	TRBV9	TRBJ1-2	TRBD1